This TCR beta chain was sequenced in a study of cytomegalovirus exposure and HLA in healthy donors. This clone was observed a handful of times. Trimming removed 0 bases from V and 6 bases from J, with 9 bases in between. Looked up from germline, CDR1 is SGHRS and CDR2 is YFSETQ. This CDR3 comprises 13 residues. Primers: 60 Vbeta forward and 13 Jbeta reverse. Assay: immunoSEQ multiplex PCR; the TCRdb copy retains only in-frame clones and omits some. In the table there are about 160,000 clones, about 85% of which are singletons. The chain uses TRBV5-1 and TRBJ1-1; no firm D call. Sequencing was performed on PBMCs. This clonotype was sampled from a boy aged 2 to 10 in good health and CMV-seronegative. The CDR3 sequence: CASSLAGRSEAFF. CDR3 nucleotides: TGCGCCAGCAGCTTGGCGGGGAGGTCTGAAGCTTTCTTT.